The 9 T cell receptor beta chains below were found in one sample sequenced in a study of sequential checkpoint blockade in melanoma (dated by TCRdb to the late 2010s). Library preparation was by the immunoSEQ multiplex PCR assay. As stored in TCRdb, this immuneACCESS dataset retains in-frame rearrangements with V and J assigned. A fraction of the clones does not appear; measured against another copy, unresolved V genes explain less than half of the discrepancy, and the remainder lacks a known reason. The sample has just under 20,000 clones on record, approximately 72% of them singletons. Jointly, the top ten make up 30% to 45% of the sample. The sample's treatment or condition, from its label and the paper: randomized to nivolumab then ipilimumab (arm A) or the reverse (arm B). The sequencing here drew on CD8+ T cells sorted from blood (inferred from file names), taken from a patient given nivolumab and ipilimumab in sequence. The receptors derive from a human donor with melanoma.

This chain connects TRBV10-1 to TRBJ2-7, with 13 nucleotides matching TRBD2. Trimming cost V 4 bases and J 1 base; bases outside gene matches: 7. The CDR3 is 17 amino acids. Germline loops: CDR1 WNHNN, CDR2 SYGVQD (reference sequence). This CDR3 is CASSGRTSGSVSYEQYF. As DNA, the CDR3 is TGCGCCAGCAGTGGACGGACTAGCGGGAGTGTGTCCTACGAGCAGTACTTC.

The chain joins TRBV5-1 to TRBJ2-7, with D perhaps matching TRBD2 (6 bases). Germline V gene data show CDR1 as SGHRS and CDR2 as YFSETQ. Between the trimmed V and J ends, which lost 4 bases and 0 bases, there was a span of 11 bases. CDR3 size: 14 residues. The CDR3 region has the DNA TGCGCCAGCAGCCTCGGGGGAATCTCCTACGAGCAGTACTTC. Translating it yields CASSLGGISYEQYF.

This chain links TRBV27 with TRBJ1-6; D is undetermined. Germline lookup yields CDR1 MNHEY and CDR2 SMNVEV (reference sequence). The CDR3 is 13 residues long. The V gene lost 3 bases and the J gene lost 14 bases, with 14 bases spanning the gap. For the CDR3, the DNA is TGTGCCAGCAGTTTTAGTTCCGGGGAGGCCCTCCACTTT. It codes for CASSFSSGEALHF.

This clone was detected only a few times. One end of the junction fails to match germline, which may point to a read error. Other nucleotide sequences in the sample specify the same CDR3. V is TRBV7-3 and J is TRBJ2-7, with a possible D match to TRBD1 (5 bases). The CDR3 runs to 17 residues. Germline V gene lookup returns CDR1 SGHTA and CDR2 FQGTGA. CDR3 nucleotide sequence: TGCGCCAGCAGCCAAGATTTCGGCAGGGTAGGGTCCTACGAGCAGTACTTC. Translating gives CASSQDFGRVGSYEQYF.

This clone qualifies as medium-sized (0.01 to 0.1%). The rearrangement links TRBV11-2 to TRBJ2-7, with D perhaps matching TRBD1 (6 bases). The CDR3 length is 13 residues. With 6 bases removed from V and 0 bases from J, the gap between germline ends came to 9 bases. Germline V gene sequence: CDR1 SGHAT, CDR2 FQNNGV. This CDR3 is CASSGDTSYEQYF. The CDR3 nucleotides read TGTGCCAGCAGTGGGGACACCTCCTACGAGCAGTACTTC. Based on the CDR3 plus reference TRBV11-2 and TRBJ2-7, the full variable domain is EAGVAQSPRYKIIEKRQSVAFWCNPISGHATLYWYQQILGQGPKLLIQFQNNGVVDDSQLPKDRFSAERLKGVDSTLKIQPAKLEDSAVYLCASSGDTSYEQYFGPGTRLTVT.

The CDR3 nucleotides are TGTGCCAGCAGTTTATTGGGCCAGCCTTGGGAGCAGTACTTC. Translating it yields CASSLLGQPWEQYF. The rearrangement links TRBV28 to TRBJ2-7; D gene ambiguous. Trimming shortened V by 1 base and J by 7 bases, and 14 bases separated the two germline ends. Germline assignment: CDR1 MDHEN and CDR2 SYDVKM. This CDR3 has 14 amino acids.

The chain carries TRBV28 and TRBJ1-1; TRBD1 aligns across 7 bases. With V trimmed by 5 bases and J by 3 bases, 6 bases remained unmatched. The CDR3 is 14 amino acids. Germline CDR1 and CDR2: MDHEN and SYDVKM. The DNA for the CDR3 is TGTGCCAGCAGTGTACAGGGGTGGGACACTGAAGCTTTCTTT. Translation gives CASSVQGWDTEAFF.

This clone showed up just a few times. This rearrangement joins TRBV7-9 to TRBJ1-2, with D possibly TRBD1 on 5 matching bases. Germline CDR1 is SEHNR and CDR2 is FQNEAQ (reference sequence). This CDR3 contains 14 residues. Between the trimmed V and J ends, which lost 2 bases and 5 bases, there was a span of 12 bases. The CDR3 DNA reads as TGTGCCAGCAGCTTAAGCAGGGTGGGGTATGGCTACACCTTC. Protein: CASSLSRVGYGYTF.

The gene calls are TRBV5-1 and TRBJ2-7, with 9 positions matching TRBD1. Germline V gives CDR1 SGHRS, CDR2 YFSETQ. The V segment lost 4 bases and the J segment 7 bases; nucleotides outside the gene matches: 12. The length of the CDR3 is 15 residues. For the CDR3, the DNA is TGCGCCAGCAGCCCAACCCGGGACAGGGCTTGGGAGCAGTACTTC. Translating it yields CASSPTRDRAWEQYF.